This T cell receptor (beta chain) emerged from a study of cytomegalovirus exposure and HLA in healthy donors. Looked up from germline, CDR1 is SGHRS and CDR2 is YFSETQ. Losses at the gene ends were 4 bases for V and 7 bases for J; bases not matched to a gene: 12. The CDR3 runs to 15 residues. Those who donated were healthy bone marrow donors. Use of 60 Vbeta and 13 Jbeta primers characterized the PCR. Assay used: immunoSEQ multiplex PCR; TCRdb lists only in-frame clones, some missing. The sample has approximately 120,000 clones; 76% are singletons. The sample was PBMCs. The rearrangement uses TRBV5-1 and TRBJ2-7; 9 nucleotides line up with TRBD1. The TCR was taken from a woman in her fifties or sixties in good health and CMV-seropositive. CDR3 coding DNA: TGCGCCAGCAGCGACGACAGGGGGGTGGTCGAAGAGCAGTACTTC. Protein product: CASSDDRGVVEEQYF.